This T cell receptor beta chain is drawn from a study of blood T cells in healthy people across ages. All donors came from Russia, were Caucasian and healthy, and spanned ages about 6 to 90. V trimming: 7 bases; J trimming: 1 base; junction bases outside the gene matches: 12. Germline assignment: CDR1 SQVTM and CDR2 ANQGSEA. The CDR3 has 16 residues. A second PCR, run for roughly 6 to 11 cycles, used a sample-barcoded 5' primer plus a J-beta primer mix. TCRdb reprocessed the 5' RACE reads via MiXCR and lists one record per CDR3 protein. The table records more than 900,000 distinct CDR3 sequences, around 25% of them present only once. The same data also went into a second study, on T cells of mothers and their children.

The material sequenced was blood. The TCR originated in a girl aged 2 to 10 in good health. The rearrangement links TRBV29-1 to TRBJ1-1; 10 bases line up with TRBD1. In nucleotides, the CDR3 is TGCAGCGCCCCCCGACAGGGGGCCTTCACGAACACTGAAGCTTTCTTT. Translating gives CSAPRQGAFTNTEAFF.